Below are 11 T cell receptor beta chains sequenced from a single sample in a study of blood T cell repertoires in COVID-19. TCRdb keeps only in-frame clones here, not all; method: immunoSEQ multiplex PCR. This sample yields approximately 110,000 clones, of which 82% are seen a single time; about 16% belongs to the top ten. The source material was peripheral blood. Receptors were obtained from a woman older than 75 with acute or convalescent COVID-19.

The chain links TRBV5-1 to TRBJ2-1; the match to TRBD2 covers 8 bases. CDR3 length: 16 residues. From germline, CDR1 is SGHRS and CDR2 YFSETQ. J was trimmed by 5 bases and V by 0 bases; bases with no gene match: 7. The DNA for the CDR3 is TGCGCCAGCAGCTTGGTCGTTAGCGGGACTAACAATGAGCAGTTCTTC. This gives the protein CASSLVVSGTNNEQFF.

V usage is TRBV27 and J usage is TRBJ2-7; 7 positions agree with TRBD2. The CDR3 loop spans 13 amino acids. Germline loops: CDR1 MNHEY, CDR2 SMNVEV (reference sequence). With 6 bases clipped from V and 6 bases from J, the junction kept 8 bases outside the gene matches. CDR3: CASSPRLAGEQYF. The CDR3 coding sequence is TGTGCCAGCAGCCCCCGACTAGCAGGCGAGCAGTACTTC.

V is TRBV5-1 and J is TRBJ2-1; 10 bases agree with TRBD2. V dropped 3 bases and J dropped 4; count of bases not matched to a gene: 10. CDR3 length: 17 residues. Germline V gene lookup returns CDR1 SGHRS and CDR2 YFSETQ. CDR3 residues: CASSSGLAERVYNEQFF. Here the CDR3 DNA reads TGCGCCAGCAGCTCTGGACTAGCGGAGCGGGTTTACAATGAGCAGTTCTTC.

The rearrangement links TRBV18 to TRBJ2-7; D perhaps matches TRBD1 (6 bases). Germline-derived CDR1 and CDR2 are KGHSH and LQKENI. Trimming removed 3 bases from V and 5 bases from J, with 11 bases in between. The CDR3 extends over 13 amino acids. Here the CDR3 reads CASSPGQRNEQYF. CDR3 sequence (DNA): TGTGCCAGCTCACCCGGACAGAGAAACGAGCAGTACTTC.

The chain is built from TRBV12-1 and TRBJ1-2; the table's D call, TRBD1, was not checked against the DNA. TRBV12-1 is given as a pseudogene. This CDR3 is built from 14 residues. The CDR3 loop is CASSLTGTNYGYTF. The CDR3 DNA is TGTGCCAGCAGCTTAACAGGGACCAACTATGGCTACACCTTC.

This clone was recorded a few times. The chain links TRBV10-1 to TRBJ2-1, with 7 bases identical to TRBD1. In germline, CDR1 is WNHNN, CDR2 SYGVQD (reference sequence). V lost 4 bases to trimming and J lost 9 bases; unmatched junction nucleotides: 12. The CDR3 is 15 amino acids. CDR3: CASSGDSVTGGEQFF. Written as DNA, the CDR3 is TGCGCCAGCAGTGGGGACAGCGTCACCGGCGGTGAGCAGTTCTTC.

The chain couples TRBV5-1 to TRBJ2-2; TRBD1 is a possible D gene (5 bases). The germline V and J ends were trimmed by 2 bases and 0 bases, with 8 bases remaining between them. The CDR3 is 15 residues long. CDR1 and CDR2 (germline): SGHRS, YFSETQ. This CDR3 reads CASSFKGANTGELFF. Here the CDR3 DNA reads TGCGCCAGCAGCTTCAAAGGGGCGAACACCGGGGAGCTGTTTTTT. Full variable domain (remainder filled in from reference TRBV5-1 and TRBJ2-2): KAGVTQTPRYLIKTRGQQVTLSCSPISGHRSVSWYQQTPGQGLQFLFEYFSETQRNKGNFPGRFSGRQFSNSRSEMNVSTLELGDSALYLCASSFKGANTGELFFGEGSRLTVL.

V is TRBV9 and J is TRBJ2-5; 11 positions match TRBD2. J lost 5 bases, V lost 4 bases, and 4 bases had no gene match. The CDR3 covers 14 residues. Germline assignment: CDR1 SGDLS and CDR2 YYNGEE. CDR3 amino acids: CASSKLAGAETQYF. The DNA for the CDR3 is TGTGCCAGCAGCAAACTAGCGGGAGCCGAGACCCAGTACTTC.

The chain carries TRBV28 and TRBJ2-1, with 7 bases that match TRBD1. This CDR3 comprises 14 residues. Unmatched junction bases numbered 7, after V lost 9 bases and J lost 2 bases. Looked up from germline, CDR1 is MDHEN and CDR2 is SYDVKM. CDR3 amino acids: CASKPGQTYNEQFF. CDR3 nucleotide sequence: TGTGCCAGTAAGCCGGGACAGACCTACAATGAGCAGTTCTTC.

The chain recombines TRBV6-1 with TRBJ1-1; 8 bases fit TRBD1. This CDR3 is 13 amino acids long. With 4 bases clipped from V and 5 bases from J, the junction kept 3 bases outside the gene matches. Looked up from germline, CDR1 is MNHNS and CDR2 is SASEGT. The CDR3 region is CASSGTGRTEAFF. The CDR3 bases are TGTGCCAGCAGTGGGACAGGGAGAACTGAAGCTTTCTTT.

This clone was counted a single time. This chain connects TRBV5-1 to TRBJ1-2; 9 nucleotides align to TRBD1. The CDR3 is 14 amino acids. V shed 6 bases, J shed 4 bases, and the junction held 7 bases outside the gene matches. Germline V gives CDR1 SGHRS, CDR2 YFSETQ. In nucleotides, the CDR3 is TGCGCCAGCAAACCCGACAGGGGGTCCTATGGCTACACCTTC. It encodes CASKPDRGSYGYTF.